The clone carrying this TCR beta chain came up a few times. The data are from a study of T cell changes during pregnancy in multiple sclerosis. V lost 3 bases, J lost 3 bases, and 12 bases lay in between. The germline gives CDR1 SEHNR, CDR2 FQNEAQ (reference sequence). The CDR3 has 14 residues. TCRdb keeps only in-frame clones here, not all; method: immunoSEQ multiplex PCR. Of some 54,000 clones listed, 94% are singletons. This chain uses TRBV7-9 with TRBJ2-7, with D perhaps TRBD2 (5 bases). The sample here was CD8+ T cells from peripheral blood mononuclear cells, taken in the third trimester of pregnancy. The TCR originated in a female donor with multiple sclerosis, enrolled in a pregnancy study. The CDR3 bases are TGTGCCAGCAGCTTGGAAGAGGGCTACTACGAGCAGTACTTC. This codes for CASSLEEGYYEQYF.